The sequence of this T cell receptor beta chain was determined in a study of T cell responses to AZD1222 COVID-19 vaccine. The wider study: Second-dose timings of about 4 or about 12 weeks were pooled.

The germline gives CDR1 LNHDA, CDR2 SQIVND (reference sequence). V was clipped by 3 bases and J by 4 bases, with 6 bases between them. The CDR3 loop spans 13 amino acids. Profiled with immunoSEQ multiplex PCR; TCRdb holds only in-frame clones, not every one. The sample holds some 130,000 clones, about 93% seen once. Of note for this clone: Antigen unknown.

Study-level points and caveats: Donors were largely white British and mainly female; clonal diversity was possibly underestimated.

This sample comprised peripheral blood, obtained on day 0 of AZD1222 vaccination. The origin of this receptor is an adult in good health. This chain uses TRBV19 with TRBJ2-2; D is unresolved. CDR3 nucleotides: TGTGCCAGTAGTATTGTGGGCACCGGGGAGCTGTTTTTT. It translates to CASSIVGTGELFF.